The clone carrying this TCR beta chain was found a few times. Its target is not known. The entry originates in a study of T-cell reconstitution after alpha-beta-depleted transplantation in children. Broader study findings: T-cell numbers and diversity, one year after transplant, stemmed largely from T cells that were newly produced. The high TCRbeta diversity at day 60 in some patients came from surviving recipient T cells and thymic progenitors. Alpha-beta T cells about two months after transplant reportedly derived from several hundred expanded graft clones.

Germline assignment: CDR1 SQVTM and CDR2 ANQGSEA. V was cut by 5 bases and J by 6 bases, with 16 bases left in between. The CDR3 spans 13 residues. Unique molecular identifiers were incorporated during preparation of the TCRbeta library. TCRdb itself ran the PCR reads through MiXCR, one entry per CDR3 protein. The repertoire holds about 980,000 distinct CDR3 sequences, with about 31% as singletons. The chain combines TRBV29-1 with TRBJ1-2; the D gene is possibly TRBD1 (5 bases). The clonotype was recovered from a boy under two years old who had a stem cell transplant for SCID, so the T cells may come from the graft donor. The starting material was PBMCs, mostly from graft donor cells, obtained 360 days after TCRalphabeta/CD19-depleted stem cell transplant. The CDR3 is CSVLIRVGDGYTF. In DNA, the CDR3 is TGCAGCGTTCTAATCAGGGTAGGAGATGGCTACACCTTC.